The subject of this entry is one T cell receptor (beta chain). Its antigen is not known. The V gene's germline CDR1 is LNHDA and CDR2 SQIVND (reference sequence). The CDR3 is 15 residues long. Trimming pared 7 bases from V and 3 bases from J, leaving 18 bases between. This specimen comes from a study of shared clonotypes between healthy human individuals. About the study: With ages of 18 to 49, the donors were a couple of women and a few men.

Assay: immunoSEQ multiplex PCR; the TCRdb copy retains only in-frame clones and omits some. The table includes 2 million to 2.5 million clones, 85% to 95% detected once. Study-wide results and limits: Naive CD4 clonotypes were shared across a handful of donors at roughly 5.5%. The generation probabilities recorded for non-shared clonotypes fell below those of clonotypes shared by all four donors. Donors were few, which limited the genetic and exposure-history diversity represented.

The genes are TRBV19 and TRBJ1-1, with D tentatively TRBD1 (6 bases). The sample consisted of naive CD4+ T cells from PBMCs. Documented subset: CD45RA+ positively selected. The clonotype was recovered from a young man in good health. Some clones in this sample may be carry-over from other donors' samples. For the CDR3, the DNA is TGTGCCAGTATCGGACGCGGGGGGCCGGACACTGAAGCTTTCTTT. This codes for CASIGRGGPDTEAFF. The full variable domain, with the rest looked up from reference TRBV19 and TRBJ1-1, is DGGITQSPKYLFRKEGQNVTLSCEQNLNHDAMYWYRQDPGQGLRLIYYSQIVNDFQKGDIAEGYSVSREKKESFPLTVTSAQKNPTAFYLCASIGRGGPDTEAFFGQGTRLTVV.